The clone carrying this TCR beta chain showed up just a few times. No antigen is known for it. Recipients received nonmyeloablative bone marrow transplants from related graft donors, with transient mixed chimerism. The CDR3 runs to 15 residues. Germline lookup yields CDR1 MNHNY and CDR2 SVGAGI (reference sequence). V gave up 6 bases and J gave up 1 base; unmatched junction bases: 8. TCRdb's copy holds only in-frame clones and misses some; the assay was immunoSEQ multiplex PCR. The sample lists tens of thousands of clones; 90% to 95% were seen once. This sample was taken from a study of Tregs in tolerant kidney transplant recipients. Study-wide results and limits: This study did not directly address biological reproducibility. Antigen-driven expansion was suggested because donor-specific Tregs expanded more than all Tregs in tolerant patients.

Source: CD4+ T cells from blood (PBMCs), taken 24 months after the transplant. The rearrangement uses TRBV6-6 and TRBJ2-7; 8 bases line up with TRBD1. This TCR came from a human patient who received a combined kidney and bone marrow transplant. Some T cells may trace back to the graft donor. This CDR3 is CASSQGAGGSYEQYF. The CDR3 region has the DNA TGTGCCAGCAGCCAGGGGGCAGGGGGTTCCTACGAGCAGTACTTC.